This TCR beta chain is drawn from a study of identifying expanded T cells in peripheral blood. Collection occurred without any documented infections or immune events in donors. The CDR3 extends over 14 amino acids. Germline trimming cut 5 bases from V and 4 bases from J; bases unmatched to any gene: 4. The V gene's germline CDR1 is SGHTA and CDR2 FQGTGA. Notes on the study in general: Two-week clone count variance significantly increased as total template count grew.

Profiled with immunoSEQ multiplex PCR; TCRdb holds only in-frame clones, not every one. The sample lists around 100,000 clones; 88% were seen once. Details on this clone: What it binds is not known.

The sequenced sample was blood. This receptor was taken from a person between 18 and 75 years old in good health. The gene calls are TRBV7-3 and TRBJ2-7; TRBD2 matches at 11 bases. CDR3 in DNA: TGTGCCAGCAGCAAGACTAGCGGGGAATACGAGCAGTACTTC. It yields the protein CASSKTSGEYEQYF.